These 17 T cell receptor beta chains came from one sample sequenced in a study of tumor-infiltrating lymphocytes in primary liver carcinoma. The source material, about 18-33 mg of unsorted bulk tissue, was used to co-extract RNA and DNA. A constant-region primer primed TCR beta cDNA synthesis from about 550 ng of total RNA. Three-round nested multiplex PCR performed with slightly modified ARM-PCR produced the TCR beta libraries. The first two PCR rounds used TRBV1-TRBV30 primers with a Cbeta primer, roughly 10 cycles each. TCRdb re-analysed the multiplex PCR reads in MiXCR, keeping a single row per CDR3 protein. This repertoire shows about 100,000 distinct CDR3 sequences, approximately 68% found once; its top ten account for around 8.8%. The specimen sequenced was liver tumor tissue from sampling region 5. Specified subset: tumor region T5, tumor centre. These receptors all come from a woman aged 55-70 years with primary liver carcinoma and hepatitis B virus infection.

Note on this clonotype: A junction end diverges from the germline sequence, so it may reflect a read error. The chain employs TRBV11-2 and TRBJ2-7; the match to TRBD2 covers 10 bases. The CDR3 is made up of 13 amino acids. Germline V gene lookup returns CDR1 SGHAT and CDR2 FQNNGV. The CDR3 sequence is CASCLTSGNEQYF. The CDR3 DNA reads as TGTGCCAGCTGCTTAACTAGCGGGAACGAGCAATACTTC.

Of note for this clonotype: One end of the junction fails to match germline, which may point to a read error. The chain links TRBV10-2 to TRBJ2-3; 15 bases map to TRBD2. Germline CDR1 is WSHSY and CDR2 is SAAADI. The CDR3 is 17 residues long. The CDR3: CARSEGLAGGGQETQYF. The CDR3, as DNA: TGCGCCAGAAGTGAGGGACTAGCGGGAGGAGGCCAAGAGACCCAGTACTTT.

This clonotype was seen once. This sequence may be a read error, since a much larger clone differs from it by one base. The V and J genes are TRBV30 and TRBJ1-6; unclear D gene. Germline V gives CDR1 GTSNPN, CDR2 SVGIG (reference sequence). The CDR3 has 13 amino acids. The CDR3 region has the DNA TGTGTCTTAGCAGGAGAATATAATTCACCCCTCCACTTT. Amino acids: CVLAGEYNSPLHF. Supplemented by reference TRBV30 and TRBJ1-6, the full variable domain reads SQTIHQWPATLVQPVGSPLSLECTVEGTSNPNLYWYRQAAGRGLQLLFYSVGIGQISSEVPQNLSASRPQDRQFILSSKKLLLSDSGFYLCVLAGEYNSPLHFGNGTRLTVT.

A word on this clonotype: Its ends do not fully match the called genes, so a read error is possible. The chain uses TRBV11-2 and TRBJ2-2; D possibly corresponds to TRBD1 (6 bases). The germline V gene encodes CDR1 SGHAT and CDR2 FQNNGV. The CDR3 consists of 13 residues. The CDR3 DNA reads TGTGCCAGCAGCTTGGATAGGACAGTGGAGCTGCTTTTT. Translation: CASSLDRTVELLF.

This clonotype has only one observation. CDR3 loop: CASSRLGLLNEQYF. The CDR3 DNA reads TGTGCCAGCAGCCGCCTAGGTTTGCTCAATGAGCAGTACTTC. The chain combines TRBV6-1 with TRBJ2-1; no clear D. The last part of the DNA fits TRBJ2-7 better; the J call may be wrong. CDR3 length: 14 residues. Germline V gene lookup returns CDR1 MNHNS and CDR2 SASEGT.

On this clonotype itself: Its ends do not fully match the called genes, so a read error is possible. The chain has TRBV6-1 and TRBJ2-4; 7 bases match TRBD2. CDR3 length: 15 amino acids. Germline CDR1 and CDR2: MNHNS and SASEGT. The CDR3 region is CATSEVGGSMNIQYF. The CDR3 region has the DNA TGTGCCACCAGTGAAGTCGGCGGGAGCATGAACATTCAGTACTTC.

This clonotype was picked up a small number of times. The gene calls are TRBV9 and TRBJ1-6; perhaps TRBD1 as D (6 bases). Germline V CDR1 and CDR2: SGDLS, YYNGEE. V lost 4 bases and J lost 10, with 15 bases in between. This CDR3 is 14 amino acids long. The CDR3 reads CASSHGGGQSPLHF. The CDR3, as DNA: TGTGCCAGCAGCCACGGCGGGGGGCAATCACCCCTCCACTTT.

J is TRBJ1-5 and V is TRBV19; tentative D call: TRBD1 (6 bases). The germline CDR1 and CDR2 sequences are LNHDA and SQIVND (reference sequence). Trimming took off 7 bases at V and 5 bases at J, with 15 bases between the two ends. CDR3 length: 14 amino acids. As DNA, the CDR3 is TGTGCCAGTACCCTACAACAGGGTGATCAGCCCCAGCATTTT. It specifies CASTLQQGDQPQHF.

To note about this clonotype: The CDR3 end shows no conserved phenylalanine or tryptophan, and so a read error is likely. Because the CDR3's place on the DNA is in doubt, the DNA is left out and the CDR3 is given as listed by TCRdb. The chain employs TRBV11-2 and TRBJ1-1; the tabulated D call, TRBD1, remains unverified against the DNA. The CDR3 is 14 amino acids in total, end residues counted. Germline CDR1 SGHAT, CDR2 FQNNGV. The CDR3 loop is CASSFSTYRRRALL.

In the case of this clonotype: The CDR3 carries no conserved terminal phenylalanine or tryptophan, so it likely arises from a read error. The DNA is omitted, as the CDR3 cannot be located on it reliably, and the CDR3 follows TCRdb's listing. V usage is TRBV11-2 and J usage is TRBJ2-7; the DNA was not used to check the table's D call, TRBD2. CDR1 is SGHAT, CDR2 FQNNGV, per germline. Including both end residues, the CDR3 is 9 amino acids long. The CDR3 loop is CASSRGLAG.

Concerning this clonotype: The junction shows a germline mismatch at one end, possibly a read error. The chain employs TRBV11-3 and TRBJ2-1; D may be TRBD2 (5 bases). CDR1 is SGHNT, CDR2 YENEEA, per germline. This CDR3 comprises 17 residues. Here the CDR3 DNA reads TGTGCCAGCAACTCCCGGGGTGCGCCGACCATGGGCAATAAGCAGTTCTTC. Its protein is CASNSRGAPTMGNKQFF. Full variable domain (remainder filled in from reference TRBV11-3 and TRBJ2-1): EAGVVQSPRYKIIEKKQPVAFWCNPISGHNTLYWYLQNLGQGPELLIRYENEEAVDDSQLPKDRFSAERLKGVDSTLKIQPAELGDSAVYLCASNSRGAPTMGNKQFFGPGTRLTVL.

There are many counts of this clonotype. The rearrangement links TRBV29-1 to TRBJ2-1; 10 nucleotides align to TRBD2. This CDR3 spans 14 amino acids. From germline, CDR1 is SQVTM and CDR2 ANQGSEA. The V and J ends lost 6 bases and 9 bases, in that order; junction bases with no gene match: 11. CDR3 amino acids: CSVGWLAGDGEQFF. CDR3 DNA sequence: TGCAGCGTGGGGTGGCTAGCGGGAGATGGTGAGCAGTTCTTC.

Comment on this clonotype: The junction differs from germline at one of its ends, possibly a read error. The chain carries TRBV5-1 and TRBJ2-1, with 7 bases that match TRBD2. CDR1 and CDR2 (germline): SGHRS, YFSETQ. The CDR3 is made up of 16 amino acids. Here the CDR3 reads CASNLVSGTIDNEQFF. The CDR3 nucleotides read TGCGCCAGCAACTTGGTCAGCGGGACGATTGACAATGAGCAGTTCTTC.

Of note for this clonotype: Germline and junction disagree at one end, which may indicate a read error. The V and J genes are TRBV5-1 and TRBJ2-3, with TRBD2 matching 7 bases. Germline V gene lookup returns CDR1 SGHRS and CDR2 YFSETQ. CDR3 length: 14 residues. In DNA form, the CDR3 reads TGCGCCAGCAGCCCGGGGGGAGGCACACATACGCAGTATTTT. Translated, it gives CASSPGGGTHTQYF.

The chain combines TRBV30 with TRBJ2-7, with 8 bases matching TRBD2. CDR1 is GTSNPN, CDR2 SVGIG, per germline (reference sequence). The CDR3 runs 14 residues. V dropped 4 bases and J dropped 4; count of bases not matched to a gene: 9. The CDR3 here is CAWIVSGSTYEQYF. As DNA, the CDR3 is TGTGCCTGGATTGTAAGCGGGAGCACATACGAGCAGTACTTC.

To note about this clonotype: This could be a read error, since a much larger clone is one nucleotide away. The chain couples TRBV30 to TRBJ1-2, with D perhaps matching TRBD1 (5 bases). V gave up 0 bases and J gave up 6 bases, with 11 bases separating them. Germline loops: CDR1 GTSNPN, CDR2 SVGIG (reference sequence). CDR3 length: 13 residues. The CDR3: CAWSVQEYHGYTF. CDR3 DNA sequence: TGTGCCTGGAGTGTACAGGAATACCATGGCTACACCTTC. The whole variable domain, filled in from reference TRBV30 and TRBJ1-2, reads SQTIHQWPATLVQPVGSPLSLECTVEGTSNPNLYWYRQAAGRGLQLLFYSVGIGQISSEVPQNLSASRPQDRQFILSSKKLLLSDSGFYLCAWSVQEYHGYTFGSGTRLTVV.

This sequence joins TRBV12-3 or TRBV12-4 and TRBJ2-1, with 8 positions matching TRBD2. CDR3 length equals 14 residues. The ends lost 10 bases at V and 5 bases at J; junction bases unmatched: 10. Here the CDR3 DNA reads TGTGCCAACACCGATCAGCGGGAGAACAATGAGCAGTTCTTC. It translates to CANTDQRENNEQFF.